This is a list of T cell receptor beta chains from one sample in a study of blood T cell repertoires in COVID-19. Assay: immunoSEQ multiplex PCR; the TCRdb copy retains only in-frame clones and omits some. This table has 88,000 or so clones, more than 85% appearing once. Material for sequencing was PBMCs or T cells enriched from blood (not recorded which). The receptor source for this set is a woman between 50 and 59 years old with acute COVID-19. Both conserved end residues are part of each CDR3. A D gene is named only where the DNA matches it firmly. Clone size appears in some rows only: once, few, many, or a class for an expanded clone.

d_call: NA
j_call: TRBJ2-7
clone_size: NA
v_call: TRBV9
cdr3_nt: TGTGCCAGCGCCAAGGCGGCAGGGGCCTACGAGCAGTACTTC
cdr3_aa: CASAKAAGAYEQYF

d_call: TRBD1
j_call: TRBJ2-3
clone_size: NA
v_call: TRBV5-1
cdr3_nt: TGCGCCAGCAGCTTCCGACAGGGGAGCACAGATACGCAGTATTTT
cdr3_aa: CASSFRQGSTDTQYF

d_call: TRBD1
j_call: TRBJ1-2
clone_size: NA
v_call: TRBV6-4
cdr3_nt: TGTGCCAGCAGGACAGGGGTAGACTATGGCTACACCTTC
cdr3_aa: CASRTGVDYGYTF

d_call: NA
j_call: TRBJ1-2
clone_size: NA
v_call: TRBV19
cdr3_nt: TGTGCCAGTAGTATAAACAGAGACTATGGCTACACCTTC
cdr3_aa: CASSINRDYGYTF

d_call: NA
j_call: TRBJ1-2
clone_size: NA
v_call: TRBV2
cdr3_nt: TGTGCCAGCTTAGCGCAGCTAGCTTCGGATGGCTACACCTTC
cdr3_aa: CASLAQLASDGYTF

d_call: NA
j_call: TRBJ1-5
clone_size: NA
v_call: TRBV30
cdr3_nt: TGTGCCTGGAGTGTACTGGGGAGTCAGCCCCAGCATTTT
cdr3_aa: CAWSVLGSQPQHF

d_call: TRBD1
j_call: TRBJ1-1
clone_size: NA
v_call: TRBV5-1
cdr3_nt: TGCGCCAGCAGCTCGCCTTACAGGGGGAACACTGAAGCTTTCTTT
cdr3_aa: CASSSPYRGNTEAFF

d_call: TRBD2
j_call: TRBJ2-1
clone_size: once
v_call: TRBV27
cdr3_nt: TGTGCCAGCAGTCCAGGGACTAGCGGGTACAATGAGCAGTTCTTC
cdr3_aa: CASSPGTSGYNEQFF

d_call: NA
j_call: TRBJ1-4
clone_size: NA
v_call: TRBV27
cdr3_nt: TGTGCCAGCAGTTTCAGGGGTCGAAAACTGTTTTTT
cdr3_aa: CASSFRGRKLFF

d_call: NA
j_call: TRBJ2-7
clone_size: NA
v_call: TRBV11-2
cdr3_nt: TGTGCCAGCAGCCCCCAGCGCGAGCAGTACTTC
cdr3_aa: CASSPQREQYF

d_call: NA
j_call: TRBJ2-3
clone_size: NA
v_call: TRBV11-3
cdr3_nt: TGTGCCAGCAGCTACGCTGTAGCGGAAAGCGCAGATACGCAGTATTTT
cdr3_aa: CASSYAVAESADTQYF

d_call: TRBD2
j_call: TRBJ2-3
clone_size: once
v_call: TRBV5-4
cdr3_nt: TGTGCCAGCAGCGGCGCGGAAAGCGGGAGTGATACGCAGTATTTT
cdr3_aa: CASSGAESGSDTQYF

d_call: TRBD1
j_call: TRBJ1-4
clone_size: NA
v_call: TRBV7-9
cdr3_nt: TGTGCCAGCAGCTTCCCTCCGGGACAGGGGCTGTTTTTT
cdr3_aa: CASSFPPGQGLFF

d_call: NA
j_call: TRBJ2-3
clone_size: NA
v_call: TRBV9
cdr3_nt: TGTGCCAGCAGCGTAGGACCGGGACTCATCACAGATACGCAGTATTTT
cdr3_aa: CASSVGPGLITDTQYF

d_call: NA
j_call: TRBJ2-1
clone_size: NA
v_call: TRBV3-1/TRBV3-2
cdr3_nt: TGTGCCAGCAGCCAAGCCGCCGGCGGCAGGGGCAGTCACAATGAGCAGTTCTTC
cdr3_aa: CASSQAAGGRGSHNEQFF